Only a few counts were recorded for the clone carrying this T cell receptor (beta chain). TCRdb re-called the RT-PCR reads with MiXCR, one entry per CDR3 protein. This table has about 680,000 distinct CDR3 sequences, 14% appearing once. Trimming removed 0 bases at V and 0 bases at J, with 12 bases between. Per the germline V gene, CDR1 is SGHDN and CDR2 is FVKESK. The CDR3 is 16 residues long. The receptor's source is a female donor in good health, serving as a healthy control. V usage is TRBV14 and J usage is TRBJ2-7; D call uncertain. Sequenced material: memory CD4+ T cells from blood. The CDR3 nucleotides read TGTGCCAGCAGCCAAGATCGCAGTCTCTTCTCCTACGAGCAGTACTTC. This gives the protein CASSQDRSLFSYEQYF.